This T cell receptor (beta chain) was retrieved from a study of PD-L1 blockade in urothelial cancer. The assay was immunoSEQ multiplex PCR, and TCRdb's table has in-frame clones only and misses some. The table has 40,000 or so clones, approximately 77% seen once; the top ten hold roughly 2.7%. V was clipped by 0 bases and J by 6 bases, with 6 bases between them. The CDR3 sequence is 11 residues long. Germline V gene lookup returns CDR1 GTSNPN and CDR2 SVGIG (reference sequence). The TCR originated in a man between 65 and 85 years old with urothelial cancer. The chain links TRBV30 to TRBJ2-7; D remains ambiguous. The source material was PBMCs, sampled around atezolizumab (anti-PD-L1) treatment. CDR3 coding DNA: TGTGCCTGGAGTGTACCGAGCGAGCAGTACTTC. The encoded protein is CAWSVPSEQYF.